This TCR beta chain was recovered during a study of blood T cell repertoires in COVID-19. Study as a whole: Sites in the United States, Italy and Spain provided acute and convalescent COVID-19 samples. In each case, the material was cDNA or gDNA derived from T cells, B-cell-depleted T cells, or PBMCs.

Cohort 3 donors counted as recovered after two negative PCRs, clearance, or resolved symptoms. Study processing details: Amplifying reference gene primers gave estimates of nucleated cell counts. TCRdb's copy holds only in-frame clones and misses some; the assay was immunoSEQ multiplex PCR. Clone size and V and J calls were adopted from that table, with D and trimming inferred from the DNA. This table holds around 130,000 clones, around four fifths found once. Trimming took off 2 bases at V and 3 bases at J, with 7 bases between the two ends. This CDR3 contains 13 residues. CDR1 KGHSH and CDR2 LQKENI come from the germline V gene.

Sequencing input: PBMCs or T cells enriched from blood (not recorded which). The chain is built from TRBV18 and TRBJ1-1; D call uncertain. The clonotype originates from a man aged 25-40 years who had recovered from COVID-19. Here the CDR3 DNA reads TGTGCCAGCTCACCATCATCGGACACTGAAGCTTTCTTT. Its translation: CASSPSSDTEAFF.